This TCR beta chain was identified in a study of blood T cell repertoires in COVID-19. Produced via immunoSEQ multiplex PCR; TCRdb's table is partial and in-frame only. The sample gives about 94,000 clones, 80% of which show up once; roughly 20% is in the top ten. This clone was picked up one time. The TCR comes from a human donor in a cohort sampled during active COVID-19. Material for sequencing was peripheral blood.

The CDR3 nucleotides read TGTGCCAGCAGTTTATCTATACCCCCCTACAATGAGCAGTTCTTC. Translating gives CASSLSIPPYNEQFF. The chain couples TRBV28 to TRBJ2-1; D uncertain. The CDR3 totals 15 residues. Germline V gives CDR1 MDHEN, CDR2 SYDVKM. The V end lost 1 base, the J end lost 2 bases, and 9 bases lay between the germline ends.